This TCR beta chain appears in the sequencing data of a study of blood T cell repertoires in COVID-19. Study overall: Sites in the United States, Italy and Spain provided acute and convalescent COVID-19 samples. In each case, the material was cDNA or gDNA derived from T cells, B-cell-depleted T cells, or PBMCs.

This CDR3 has 14 residues. Trimming removed 2 bases at V and 3 bases at J, with 9 bases between. CDR1 and CDR2 from the germline V gene are SGHRS and YFSETQ. A word on this clone: Other DNA sequences from this sample encode an identical CDR3 as well.

As processed by the authors: Quantification of nucleated cells was approximated via reference gene primer amplification. Sequencing used immunoSEQ multiplex PCR; TCRdb keeps in-frame clones, though not all of them. Clonal size and the V and J genes are those of that table, whereas D and trimming came from the DNA. The sample contains some 250,000 clones, around 86% of which appear only once. The sequence derives from a man aged 80 or over with acute or convalescent COVID-19. The sample taken for sequencing was peripheral blood. V and J are TRBV5-1 and TRBJ1-5; D not resolved. CDR3 in DNA: TGCGCCAGCAGCTTAGGAGGGAACAATCAGCCCCAGCATTTT. Translation gives CASSLGGNNQPQHF.